These 21 T cell receptor beta chains originate from one sample sequenced in a study of T cell changes during pregnancy in multiple sclerosis. Produced via immunoSEQ multiplex PCR; TCRdb's table is partial and in-frame only. The repertoire consists of around 37,000 clones, with approximately 90% occurring once and the leading ten covering around 7%. Sequences were derived from CD8+ T cells from peripheral blood mononuclear cells, sampled in the third trimester of pregnancy. Receptors were obtained from a female donor with multiple sclerosis, enrolled in a pregnancy study.

The chain is built from TRBV9 and TRBJ2-3; the match to TRBD2 covers 9 bases. Germline CDR1 reads SGDLS; CDR2 reads YYNGEE. Losses at the gene ends were 0 bases for V and 8 bases for J; bases not matched to a gene: 13. This CDR3 is built from 17 residues. As DNA, the CDR3 is TGTGCCAGCAGCGTAGTGGCGGGGGGGTTCATCGGAGGTACGCAGTATTTT. This codes for CASSVVAGGFIGGTQYF.

The CDR3 spells CASSEAHSGTYEQYF. CDR3 coding DNA: TGTGCCAGCAGTGAAGCGCATAGCGGGACCTACGAGCAGTACTTC. The chain uses TRBV2 and TRBJ2-7; 8 positions match TRBD2. The germline CDR1 and CDR2 sequences are SNHLY and FYNNEI. With 0 bases clipped from V and 2 bases from J, the junction kept 3 bases outside the gene matches. This CDR3 contains 15 residues.

This clone qualifies as medium-sized (0.01 to 0.1%). The genes are TRBV6-1 and TRBJ2-1; TRBD2 is a possible D gene (6 bases). Germline V gene data show CDR1 as MNHNS and CDR2 as SASEGT. The CDR3 is 17 amino acids. The V gene lost 3 bases and the J gene lost 7 bases, with 22 bases spanning the gap. For the CDR3, the DNA is TGTGCCAGCAGTGAGGAAGCGGGTGGGGGTCCTTCGAATGAGCAGTTCTTC. Translating it yields CASSEEAGGGPSNEQFF.

The genes are TRBV5-6 and TRBJ2-2, with D perhaps matching TRBD2 (5 bases). CDR1 is SGHDT and CDR2 is YYEEEE in the germline V gene. The CDR3 runs to 14 residues. The germline V and J ends were trimmed by 0 bases and 4 bases, with 7 bases remaining between them. The chain's CDR3 is CASSLGEITGELFF. CDR3 DNA: TGTGCCAGCAGCTTGGGGGAGATCACCGGGGAGCTGTTTTTT. Combining the CDR3 with reference TRBV5-6 and TRBJ2-2 gives the whole variable domain DAGVTQSPTHLIKTRGQQVTLRCSPKSGHDTVSWYQQALGQGPQFIFQYYEEEERQRGNFPDRFSGHQFPNYSSELNVNALLLGDSALYLCASSLGEITGELFFGEGSRLTVL.

V gene TRBV4-1 combines with J gene TRBJ1-1; D unclear. The length of the CDR3 is 13 residues. Trimming took off 2 bases at V and 6 bases at J, with 10 bases between the two ends. Germline V gene sequence: CDR1 MGHRA, CDR2 YSYEKL. CDR3 bases: TGCGCCAGCAGCCAAACAAGAAGCGCTGAAGCTTTCTTT. The encoded protein is CASSQTRSAEAFF.

The chain is built from TRBV9 and TRBJ2-7; possible D gene TRBD1, 6 bases. This CDR3 contains 15 residues. The V end lost 0 bases, the J end lost 7 bases, and 17 bases lay between the germline ends. Per germline, CDR1 SGDLS and CDR2 YYNGEE. CDR3 in amino acids: CASSVAGTPNGEQYF. DNA of the CDR3: TGTGCCAGCAGCGTAGCCGGGACACCGAACGGGGAGCAGTACTTC.

The chain joins TRBV5-4 to TRBJ2-3; TRBD2 aligns across 13 bases. In germline, CDR1 is SGHNT, CDR2 YYREEE (reference sequence). Trimming at V came to 4 bases and at J to 1 base, leaving 3 bases not matched to a gene. The CDR3 spans 16 residues. CDR3 in DNA: TGTGCCAGCAGCCCCGGACTAGCGGGGGGCACAGATACGCAGTATTTT. This codes for CASSPGLAGGTDTQYF.

The chain employs TRBV7-2 and TRBJ1-1; TRBD1 might be the D (6 bases). The V and J ends lost 2 bases and 4 bases respectively, with 14 bases between them. The CDR3 covers 15 residues. The V gene's germline CDR1 is SGHTA and CDR2 FQGNSA. CDR3 in amino acids: CASSLWTASGTEAFF. For the CDR3, the DNA is TGTGCCAGCAGCTTATGGACAGCCTCGGGCACTGAAGCTTTCTTT.

The sample holds a few counts of this clone. This chain's CDR3 is CASSSGFEGGELFF. DNA of the CDR3: TGTGCCAGCAGTTCAGGGTTCGAAGGCGGGGAGCTGTTTTTT. This chain uses TRBV6-1 with TRBJ2-2; D is perhaps TRBD1 (5 bases). Germline assignment: CDR1 MNHNS and CDR2 SASEGT. Deletions cut 5 bases from V and 7 bases from J, with 14 bases between. The CDR3 spans 14 residues.

The chain carries TRBV7-8 and TRBJ1-3, with D possibly being TRBD1 (6 bases). The CDR3 runs to 18 residues. Germline CDR1 and CDR2: SGHVS and FQNEAQ. Trimming stripped 4 bases from V and 3 bases from J, with 22 bases between. CDR3 nucleotide sequence: TGTGCCAGCAGCTATCTGCGGGGGCCGTCGTATGATGGAAACACCATATATTTT. Translating gives CASSYLRGPSYDGNTIYF.

The gene calls are TRBV7-3 and TRBJ1-1, with a possible D match to TRBD1 (5 bases). CDR1 is SGHTA and CDR2 is FQGTGA in the germline V gene. Trimming stripped 5 bases from V and 0 bases from J, with 13 bases between. CDR3 size: 15 residues. The DNA of the CDR3 is TGTGCCAGCAGCCCCACGGGACTTCTGAACACTGAAGCTTTCTTT. Amino acids: CASSPTGLLNTEAFF.

The gene calls are TRBV7-9 and TRBJ2-7, with 8 bases that match TRBD2. With V trimmed by 5 bases and J by 4 bases, 7 bases remained unmatched. This CDR3 is built from 14 residues. Looked up from germline, CDR1 is SEHNR and CDR2 is FQNEAQ (reference sequence). The CDR3: CASSTSGTRYEQYF. In nucleotides, the CDR3 is TGTGCCAGCAGCACCTCCGGGACTAGATACGAGCAGTACTTC.

This clone came up once. The limits of the CDR3 on the DNA are not certain, so only TCRdb's listed CDR3 is given. The gene calls are TRBV13 and TRBJ2-1; TRBD2, the table's D call, lacks a check against the DNA. Both ends counted, the CDR3 spans 16 residues. The germline V gene encodes CDR1 PRHDT and CDR2 FYEKMQ (reference sequence). CDR3 sequence reads: CASSLGGDFRGHEQFF.

This clone appeared a single time. The rearrangement uses TRBV7-8 and TRBJ1-2; TRBD1 is a possible D gene (5 bases). Germline values: CDR1 SGHVS, CDR2 FQNEAQ. There are 14 residues in the CDR3. V shed 4 bases and J shed 8 bases, with 17 bases lying between them. Here the CDR3 reads CASSSRQLVEGYTF. CDR3 nucleotides: TGTGCCAGCAGCTCACGACAGCTGGTTGAGGGCTACACCTTC.

V gene TRBV30 combines with J gene TRBJ2-3; D perhaps matches TRBD2 (6 bases). Germline V lookup: CDR1 GTSNPN, CDR2 SVGIG (reference sequence). This CDR3 spans 14 amino acids. The V end was cut by 0 bases, the J end by 3 bases, with 10 bases between. The CDR3: CAWSVSAGTDTQYF. CDR3 nucleotides: TGTGCCTGGAGTGTAAGTGCGGGGACAGATACGCAGTATTTT. Together with reference TRBV30 and TRBJ2-3, the CDR3 gives the full variable domain: SQTIHQWPATLVQPVGSPLSLECTVEGTSNPNLYWYRQAAGRGLQLLFYSVGIGQISSEVPQNLSASRPQDRQFILSSKKLLLSDSGFYLCAWSVSAGTDTQYFGPGTRLTVL.

This rearrangement joins TRBV6-6 to TRBJ1-1; 7 bases align to TRBD1. CDR1 is MNHNY, CDR2 SVGAGI, per germline (reference sequence). The CDR3 has 16 amino acids. V dropped 6 bases and J dropped 0; count of bases not matched to a gene: 10. The CDR3 loop reads CASSDPVDRMNTEAFF. The CDR3, as DNA: TGTGCCAGCAGCGACCCCGTGGACAGGATGAACACTGAAGCTTTCTTT.

This chain links TRBV5-1 with TRBJ1-1; a weak D match, TRBD1 (5 bases). Germline assignment: CDR1 SGHRS and CDR2 YFSETQ. V gave up 4 bases and J gave up 0 bases, with 10 bases separating them. The CDR3 runs 14 residues. This CDR3 reads CASSDRSMNTEAFF. The CDR3 nucleotides are TGCGCCAGCAGCGACAGATCTATGAACACTGAAGCTTTCTTT.

The rearrangement joins TRBV5-1 to TRBJ1-2; 10 bases are a match to TRBD1. Germline loops: CDR1 SGHRS, CDR2 YFSETQ. The V gene end was trimmed by 4 bases and the J gene end by 8 bases; junction bases not matched to a gene: 8. The CDR3 sequence is 14 residues long. The CDR3: CASSPGQGLGGYTF. In nucleotides, the CDR3 is TGCGCCAGCAGCCCGGGACAGGGGCTCGGCGGCTACACCTTC. The full variable domain, in which reference TRBV5-1 and TRBJ1-2 provide the parts outside the CDR3, is KAGVTQTPRYLIKTRGQQVTLSCSPISGHRSVSWYQQTPGQGLQFLFEYFSETQRNKGNFPGRFSGRQFSNSRSEMNVSTLELGDSALYLCASSPGQGLGGYTFGSGTRLTVV.

The chain couples TRBV30 to TRBJ2-1, with 9 bases matching TRBD1. Germline-derived CDR1 and CDR2 are GTSNPN and SVGIG (reference sequence). The CDR3 contains 14 residues. The J segment lost 7 bases and the V segment lost 2 bases, leaving 6 bases of the junction unmatched. CDR3 sequence: CAWSSGTGMNEQFF. DNA of the CDR3: TGTGCCTGGAGTTCAGGGACAGGGATGAATGAGCAGTTCTTC. Filled out from reference TRBV30 and TRBJ2-1, the complete variable domain reads SQTIHQWPATLVQPVGSPLSLECTVEGTSNPNLYWYRQAAGRGLQLLFYSVGIGQISSEVPQNLSASRPQDRQFILSSKKLLLSDSGFYLCAWSSGTGMNEQFFGPGTRLTVL.

The rearrangement joins TRBV7-8 to TRBJ2-5; a possible D gene is TRBD1 (5 bases). Trimming removed 1 base at V and 4 bases at J, with 16 bases between. Germline V CDR1 and CDR2: SGHVS, FQNEAQ. The CDR3 contains 16 residues. The CDR3 DNA is TGTGCCAGCAGCTTAGTTCAGGGAAGAGTGGGAGAGACCCAGTACTTC. Translated, it gives CASSLVQGRVGETQYF.

This chain connects TRBV4-1 to TRBJ1-1, with no clear D. The CDR3 runs to 11 residues. Germline CDR1 and CDR2: MGHRA and YSYEKL. V was pared by 1 base and J by 7 bases, with 4 bases between. The CDR3 is CASSQGGEAFF. CDR3 DNA: TGCGCCAGCAGCCAAGGAGGTGAAGCTTTCTTT.